The present TCR beta chain was sequenced within a study of control samples from healthy donors and cancer patients. This clone has just a few counts. The method was immunoSEQ multiplex PCR; TCRdb's version includes in-frame clones alone and lacks a portion of them. The data contain 110,000 or so clones, around nine tenths of them singletons. The CDR3 is made up of 15 amino acids. Trimming shortened V by 4 bases and J by 1 base, and 12 bases separated the two germline ends. CDR1 and CDR2 (germline): MNHEY, SVGEGT. The source material was blood. The receptor's source is a human donor in good health. The donor label of this sample is uncertain. The chain recombines TRBV6-2 or TRBV6-3 with TRBJ2-3; D ambiguous. Here the CDR3 reads CASSSTTRGTDTQYF. In DNA, the CDR3 is TGTGCCAGCAGTTCTACGACAAGGGGCACAGATACGCAGTATTTT.